The 16 T cell receptor beta chains listed next were all sequenced from one sample in a study of T cell responses to AZD1222 COVID-19 vaccine. Sequenced by immunoSEQ multiplex PCR; TCRdb stores in-frame clones only, minus some. The table lists about 150,000 clones, approximately 90% of them singletons. The sample was peripheral blood, taken on day 0 of AZD1222 vaccination. The receptor source for this set is an adult in good health.

The genes are TRBV3-1 (or the pseudogene TRBV3-2) and TRBJ1-6; a weak D match, TRBD1 (5 bases). Trimming took 6 bases from V and 7 from J, leaving 13 bases between them. The CDR3 contains 14 residues. CDR1 is LGHDT, CDR2 YNNKEL, per germline (reference sequence). The DNA for the CDR3 is TGTGCCAGCAGGGGCGGAGAGGGGAATTCACCCCTCCACTTT. Amino acids: CASRGGEGNSPLHF.

This chain links TRBV7-2 with TRBJ1-5, with unresolved D. V lost 3 bases to trimming and J lost 6 bases, with 9 bases between them. Per the germline V gene, CDR1 is SGHTA and CDR2 is FQGNSA. The CDR3 is made up of 13 amino acids. CDR3 residues: CASSFQESQPQHF. As DNA, the CDR3 is TGTGCCAGCAGCTTTCAGGAATCTCAGCCCCAGCATTTT.

The chain employs TRBV7-8 and TRBJ2-2, with 7 bases aligning to TRBD1. Germline V gives CDR1 SGHVS, CDR2 FQNEAQ. The V and J ends lost 5 bases and 8 bases, in that order; junction bases with no gene match: 14. The CDR3 spans 16 residues. CDR3 sequence reads: CASSGLTGTEPGELFF. In nucleotides, the CDR3 is TGTGCCAGCAGCGGCTTAACCGGGACAGAACCTGGGGAGCTGTTTTTT.

The chain has TRBV28 and TRBJ1-2, with D hard to call. V lost 4 bases and J 7 bases, leaving 7 bases between the germline ends. CDR3 length: 11 residues. From germline, CDR1 is MDHEN and CDR2 SYDVKM. The CDR3 region is CASSSPAGYTF. The CDR3 DNA reads as TGTGCCAGCAGTTCGCCGGCTGGCTACACCTTC.

V is TRBV7-2 and J is TRBJ2-7, with 7 bases matching TRBD1. V lost 6 bases to trimming and J lost 3 bases; unmatched junction nucleotides: 5. The CDR3 is 13 residues long. The germline V gene encodes CDR1 SGHTA and CDR2 FQGNSA. Written as DNA, the CDR3 is TGTGCCAGCAGAAAGGGACAGCTCTACGAGCAGTACTTC. Translation: CASRKGQLYEQYF.

This chain joins TRBV4-1 and TRBJ1-5; 9 bases align to TRBD1. V lost 0 bases and J lost 1; bases outside the gene matches: 1. This CDR3 spans 16 amino acids. The germline V gene has CDR1 MGHRA and CDR2 YSYEKL. CDR3 in amino acids: CASSQDGQGSNQPQHF. CDR3 sequence (DNA): TGCGCCAGCAGCCAAGATGGACAGGGGAGCAATCAGCCCCAGCATTTT.

This clone was observed a single time. The chain employs TRBV20-1 and TRBJ2-7; D is undetermined. This CDR3 spans 11 amino acids. The germline V and J ends were trimmed by 5 bases and 3 bases, with 8 bases remaining between them. Germline assignment: CDR1 DFQATT and CDR2 SNEGSKA (reference sequence). The CDR3 is CSAPQDYEQYF. CDR3 DNA: TGCAGTGCTCCCCAGGACTACGAGCAGTACTTC.

The chain is built from TRBV4-3 and TRBJ1-3; D gene ambiguous. Between the trimmed V and J ends, which lost 0 bases and 1 base, there was a span of 10 bases. The CDR3 has 16 amino acids. CDR1 is LGHNA, CDR2 YSLEER, per germline. CDR3 nucleotides: TGCGCCAGCAGCCAAGACCCCCTTTCATCTGGAAACACCATATATTTT. As protein: CASSQDPLSSGNTIYF.

V usage is TRBV11-3 and J usage is TRBJ1-3; D call uncertain. Trimming took off 0 bases at V and 2 bases at J, with 14 bases between the two ends. The CDR3 contains 17 residues. Germline-derived CDR1 and CDR2 are SGHNT and YENEEA. The CDR3 bases are TGTGCCAGCAGCTTAGATTCTGGCGGTACTACTGGAAACACCATATATTTT. Translation gives CASSLDSGGTTGNTIYF.

The chain recombines TRBV6-1 with TRBJ1-1, with 8 bases fitting TRBD1. V lost 2 bases to trimming and J lost 1 base; unmatched junction nucleotides: 6. The CDR3 is 16 amino acids. Germline V gene lookup returns CDR1 MNHNS and CDR2 SASEGT. The CDR3 coding sequence is TGTGCCAGCAGTGAAAGGGCAGGGGGCTGGAACACTGAAGCTTTCTTT. Its protein product is CASSERAGGWNTEAFF.

The chain uses TRBV5-1 and TRBJ2-1, with D tentatively TRBD2 (6 bases). The CDR3 runs to 14 residues. Per germline, CDR1 SGHRS and CDR2 YFSETQ. V was clipped by 4 bases and J by 6 bases, with 14 bases between them. This CDR3 reads CASSTGPGGNEQFF. CDR3 sequence (DNA): TGCGCCAGCAGCACCGGACCCGGGGGCAATGAGCAGTTCTTC. Drawing the rest from reference TRBV5-1 and TRBJ2-1, the complete variable domain is KAGVTQTPRYLIKTRGQQVTLSCSPISGHRSVSWYQQTPGQGLQFLFEYFSETQRNKGNFPGRFSGRQFSNSRSEMNVSTLELGDSALYLCASSTGPGGNEQFFGPGTRLTVL.

This clone came up a few times. The J gene is TRBJ1-1, the V gene TRBV7-8; 10 bases agree with TRBD1. The ends lost 0 bases at V and 6 bases at J; junction bases unmatched: 4. The CDR3 runs to 15 residues. Germline-derived CDR1 and CDR2 are SGHVS and FQNEAQ. CDR3 sequence reads: CASSLATGGLAEAFF. For the CDR3, the DNA is TGTGCCAGCAGCTTAGCGACAGGGGGCCTCGCTGAAGCTTTCTTT.

The gene calls are TRBV29-1 and TRBJ2-3; D perhaps matches TRBD2 (5 bases). This CDR3 region has 13 residues. Between the trimmed V and J ends, which lost 4 bases and 2 bases, there was a span of 10 bases. Germline CDR1 and CDR2: SQVTM and ANQGSEA. The CDR3, as DNA: TGCAGCGTTGTGGGAGTAGTCACAGATACGCAGTATTTT. Its protein product is CSVVGVVTDTQYF.

The V call is TRBV7-8, the J call TRBJ1-1; unclear D gene. The length of the CDR3 is 12 residues. From germline, CDR1 is SGHVS and CDR2 FQNEAQ. Trimming stripped 5 bases from V and 4 bases from J, with 8 bases between. The CDR3 spells CASSPQPTEAFF. The CDR3 DNA is TGTGCCAGCAGCCCCCAACCCACTGAAGCTTTCTTT.

The chain links TRBV19 to TRBJ2-1, with 7 bases fitting TRBD2. The CDR3 length is 14 residues. V was clipped by 7 bases and J by 9 bases; unmatched bases: 12. The germline V gene has CDR1 LNHDA and CDR2 SQIVND (reference sequence). The DNA for the CDR3 is TGTGCCAGTAACGGCGGGGGTTCGTTAGGTGAGCAGTTCTTC. It yields the protein CASNGGGSLGEQFF.

The chain carries TRBV6-5 and TRBJ2-7; D remains unclear. The CDR3 is made up of 12 amino acids. Deletions cut 11 bases from V and 1 base from J, with 12 bases between. Germline V gene lookup returns CDR1 MNHEY and CDR2 SVGAGI. DNA for the CDR3: TGTGCCTTAGCTGGAACATCCTACGAGCAGTACTTC. Its protein product is CALAGTSYEQYF.